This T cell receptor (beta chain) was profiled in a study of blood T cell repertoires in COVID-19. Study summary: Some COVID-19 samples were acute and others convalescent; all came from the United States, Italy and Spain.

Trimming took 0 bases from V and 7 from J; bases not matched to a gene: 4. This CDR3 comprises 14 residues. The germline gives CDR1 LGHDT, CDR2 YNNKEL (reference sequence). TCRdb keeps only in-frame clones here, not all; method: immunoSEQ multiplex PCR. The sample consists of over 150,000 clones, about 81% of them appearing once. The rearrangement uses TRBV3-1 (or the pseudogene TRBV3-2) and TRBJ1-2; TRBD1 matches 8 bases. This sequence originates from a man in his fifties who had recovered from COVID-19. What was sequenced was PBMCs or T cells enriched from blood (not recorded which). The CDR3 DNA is TGTGCCAGCAGCCAAGAACCAGGGGGCTCTGGCTACACCTTC. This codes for CASSQEPGGSGYTF.